The 16 T cell receptor beta chains in this list originate from one sample, sequenced in a study of Ad26.COV2.S vaccination and SARS-CoV-2 variants. TCRdb keeps only in-frame clones here, not all; method: immunoSEQ multiplex PCR. The table shows 360,000 or so clones, with roughly 90% occurring only once. Noted treatment: 19 received Ad26.COV2.S at low or high dose, single or two shots; 5 received placebo; per-sample allocation not given. Collection of samples fell on day 63 after the first vaccine or placebo injection. The sequencing here drew on peripheral blood, taken in a trial of Ad26.COV2.S vaccine versus placebo. These receptors all stem from a person between 18 and 65 years old who received the Ad26.COV2.S COVID-19 vaccine or a placebo.

Note on this clone: Germline is not matched at one junction end, which may reflect a read error. The rearrangement joins TRBV28 to TRBJ2-7; possibly TRBD1 or TRBD2 for D (6 bases each). The CDR3 has 12 amino acids. Germline V lookup: CDR1 MDHEN, CDR2 SYDVKM. The CDR3 bases are TGTGCCAGCAGTTCTCCCTGGGGGGCCCTCGACTTC. Protein: CASSSPWGALDF. Filled out from reference TRBV28 and TRBJ2-7, the complete variable domain reads DVKVTQSSRYLVKRTGEKVFLECVQDMDHENMFWYRQDPGLGLRLIYFSYDVKMKEKGDIPEGYSVSREKKERFSLILESASTNQTSMYLCASSSPWGALDFGPGTRLTVT.

This chain uses TRBV4-3 with TRBJ1-5, with unresolved D. The CDR3 length is 14 residues. Per the germline V gene, CDR1 is LGHNA and CDR2 is YSLEER. The V end lost 0 bases, the J end lost 6 bases, and 9 bases lay between the germline ends. The CDR3 region has the DNA TGCGCCAGCAGCCAAGAACGGGCGGGTCAGCCCCAGCATTTT. Its translation: CASSQERAGQPQHF.

The chain has TRBV6-2 or TRBV6-3 and TRBJ1-1, with no clear D. V lost 0 bases, J lost 0 bases, and 17 bases lay in between. Germline V gene lookup returns CDR1 MNHEY and CDR2 SVGEGT. The CDR3 loop spans 18 amino acids. The CDR3 protein is CASSYSRVRPSMNTEAFF. The CDR3 DNA is TGTGCCAGCAGTTACTCGAGGGTCAGACCCTCGATGAACACTGAAGCTTTCTTT.

This clone was counted a few times. The chain links TRBV7-9 to TRBJ2-7; D possibly corresponds to TRBD1 (5 bases). The CDR3 has 13 residues. Germline CDR1 reads SEHNR; CDR2 reads FQNEAQ (reference sequence). Trimming cost V 8 bases and J 6 bases, with 17 bases left between them. The CDR3 reads CASQGRSLLEQYF. CDR3 bases: TGTGCCAGCCAGGGCCGAAGCCTCCTCGAGCAGTACTTC.

The rearrangement links TRBV28 to TRBJ2-7; 9 bases line up with TRBD2. The trim removed 1 base at V and 6 bases at J, leaving 16 bases unmatched. Per the germline V gene, CDR1 is MDHEN and CDR2 is SYDVKM. This CDR3 region has 18 residues. CDR3 DNA: TGTGCCAGCAGTTTATTTAACAGAGGAACTAGCGGGTTAACCGAGCAGTACTTC. Translating gives CASSLFNRGTSGLTEQYF.

The chain recombines TRBV20-1 with TRBJ2-1; D is ambiguous. V lost 1 base and J lost 7, with 5 bases in between. This CDR3 has 11 amino acids. Germline loops: CDR1 DFQATT, CDR2 SNEGSKA (reference sequence). The DNA for the CDR3 is TGCAGTGCTAGAGGGAGTAATGAGCAGTTCTTC. Its protein is CSARGSNEQFF.

The chain is built from TRBV6-5 and TRBJ1-5; D is perhaps TRBD1 (6 bases). The CDR3 contains 14 residues. Between the trimmed V and J ends, which lost 7 bases and 4 bases, there was a span of 14 bases. Germline CDR1 MNHEY, CDR2 SVGAGI. The CDR3 nucleotides read TGTGCCAGCAAGGCGGGGGCCGGTAATCAGCCCCAGCATTTT. It translates to CASKAGAGNQPQHF.

The chain couples TRBV11-3 to TRBJ2-1; D is perhaps TRBD1 (6 bases). The CDR3 runs 15 residues. Trimming took 1 base from V and 4 from J, leaving 11 bases between them. From germline, CDR1 is SGHNT and CDR2 YENEEA. In DNA, the CDR3 is TGTGCCAGCAGCTTAGGCAGGGGACCTTACAATGAGCAGTTCTTC. Its protein product is CASSLGRGPYNEQFF.

The CDR3 DNA is TGTGCCAGCACCCCGGAGGGGGAAGAAGAGACCCAGTACTTC. Protein product: CASTPEGEEETQYF. V usage is TRBV28 and J usage is TRBJ2-5, with D possibly called TRBD1 or TRBD2 (6 bases each). The V and J ends lost 7 bases and 3 bases respectively, with 15 bases between them. The CDR3 has 14 residues. The germline V gene encodes CDR1 MDHEN and CDR2 SYDVKM.

The genes are TRBV5-1 and TRBJ2-7, with D unclear. Trimming removed 1 base at V and 3 bases at J, with 14 bases between. This CDR3 has 15 residues. In germline, CDR1 is SGHRS, CDR2 YFSETQ. CDR3 residues: CASSLKGGEIYEQYF. CDR3 sequence (DNA): TGCGCCAGCAGCTTGAAGGGTGGGGAAATCTACGAGCAGTACTTC.

The genes are TRBV19 and TRBJ1-4; TRBD1 might be the D (5 bases). This CDR3 spans 14 amino acids. CDR1 is LNHDA and CDR2 is SQIVND in the germline V gene (reference sequence). Trimming took 4 bases from V and 5 from J, leaving 11 bases between them. CDR3 protein: CASSNQGWNEKLFF. For the CDR3, the DNA is TGTGCCAGTAGTAATCAGGGTTGGAATGAAAAACTGTTTTTT.

The chain recombines TRBV28 with TRBJ2-5, with a tentative D call TRBD2 (5 bases). V dropped 4 bases and J dropped 5 bases, with 11 bases sitting between them. CDR3 length: 13 residues. Germline V gene data show CDR1 as MDHEN and CDR2 as SYDVKM. DNA of the CDR3: TGTGCCAGCAGTTCCTTACTAGGGGAGACCCAGTACTTC. This encodes CASSSLLGETQYF.

This chain links TRBV7-9 with TRBJ1-2, with D unresolved. CDR3 size: 12 residues. Trimming pared 2 bases from V and 6 bases from J, leaving 7 bases between. Germline-derived CDR1 and CDR2 are SEHNR and FQNEAQ (reference sequence). CDR3 residues: CASSLTGDGYTF. DNA of the CDR3: TGTGCCAGCAGCTTAACCGGGGATGGCTACACCTTC.

The rearrangement links TRBV18 to TRBJ1-1; maybe TRBD1 (6 bases). Looked up from germline, CDR1 is KGHSH and CDR2 is LQKENI. The ends were cut back, 1 base at V and 5 bases at J, with 14 bases in the middle. The CDR3 covers 15 residues. CDR3 residues: CASSPRGGVWTEAFF. In nucleotides, the CDR3 is TGTGCCAGCTCACCACGGGGGGGCGTTTGGACTGAAGCTTTCTTT.

The chain employs TRBV3-1 (or the pseudogene TRBV3-2) and TRBJ1-6; D might be TRBD1 (5 bases). CDR1 and CDR2 (germline): LGHDT, YNNKEL (reference sequence). The length of the CDR3 is 17 residues. Trimming pared 0 bases from V and 5 bases from J, leaving 14 bases between. This CDR3 reads CASSQDLQAPDNSPLHF. CDR3 DNA: TGTGCCAGCAGCCAAGATCTACAGGCGCCGGATAATTCACCCCTCCACTTT.

The table lists this clone with a count of one. The J gene is TRBJ1-6, the V gene TRBV7-9; a weak D match, TRBD1 (5 bases). Trimming took off 1 base at V and 7 bases at J, with 8 bases between the two ends. The CDR3 is 14 amino acids. Germline lookup yields CDR1 SEHNR and CDR2 FQNEAQ (reference sequence). DNA for the CDR3: TGTGCCAGCAGCTTAGGGGGCGGGAATTCACCCCTCCACTTT. Amino acid sequence: CASSLGGGNSPLHF.